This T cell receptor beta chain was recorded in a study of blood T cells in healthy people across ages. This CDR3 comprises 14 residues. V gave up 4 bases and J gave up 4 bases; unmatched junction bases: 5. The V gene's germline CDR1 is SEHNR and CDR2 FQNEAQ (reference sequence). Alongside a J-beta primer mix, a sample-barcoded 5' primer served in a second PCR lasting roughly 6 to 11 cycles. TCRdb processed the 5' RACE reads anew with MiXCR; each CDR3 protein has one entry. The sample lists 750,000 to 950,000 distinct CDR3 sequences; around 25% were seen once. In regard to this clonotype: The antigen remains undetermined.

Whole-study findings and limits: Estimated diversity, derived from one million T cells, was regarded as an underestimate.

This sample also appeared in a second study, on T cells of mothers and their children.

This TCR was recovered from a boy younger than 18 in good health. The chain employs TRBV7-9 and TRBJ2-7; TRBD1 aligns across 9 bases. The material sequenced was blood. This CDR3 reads CASSSTGGRYEQYF. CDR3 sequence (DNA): TGTGCCAGCAGCTCAACAGGGGGCAGGTACGAGCAGTACTTC.